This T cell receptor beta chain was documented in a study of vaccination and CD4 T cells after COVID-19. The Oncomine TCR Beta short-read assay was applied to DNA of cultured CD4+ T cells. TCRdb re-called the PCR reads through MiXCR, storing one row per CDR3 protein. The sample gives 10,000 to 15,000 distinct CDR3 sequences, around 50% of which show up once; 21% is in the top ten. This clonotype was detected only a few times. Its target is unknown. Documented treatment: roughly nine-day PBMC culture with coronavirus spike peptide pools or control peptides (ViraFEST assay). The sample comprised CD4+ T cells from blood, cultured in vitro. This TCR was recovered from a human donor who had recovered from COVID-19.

The CDR3 DNA is TGTGCCAGCAGTCCTCAAATGAACACTGAAGCTTTCTTT. This gives the protein CASSPQMNTEAFF. The chain uses TRBV2 and TRBJ1-1; D unresolved. This CDR3 is built from 13 residues. V was pared by 5 bases and J by 0 bases, with 7 bases between. The germline gives CDR1 SNHLY, CDR2 FYNNEI.